These 14 T cell receptor beta chains came from one sample sequenced in a study of blood T cells in healthy people across ages. Next came a second PCR, run for about 6 to 12 cycles, which used a sample-barcoded 5' primer along with a J-beta primer mix. TCRdb fed the 5' RACE reads into MiXCR, producing one record per CDR3 protein. In the table there are about 1.8 million distinct CDR3 sequences, 40% to 55% of which are singletons. The sequencing input was blood. The receptors were sampled from a woman aged 40-49 years in good health.

The chain employs TRBV14 and TRBJ2-1; D gene uncertain. The CDR3 length is 15 residues. Germline CDR1 and CDR2: SGHDN and FVKESK. V lost 4 bases and J lost 7, with 17 bases in between. The CDR3 nucleotides read TGTGCCAGCAGCCTCGGCCAACAGAATTGGAATGAGCAGTTCTTC. Amino acids: CASSLGQQNWNEQFF. The whole variable domain, remainder taken from reference TRBV14 and TRBJ2-1, is EAGVTQFPSHSVIEKGQTVTLRCDPISGHDNLYWYRRVMGKEIKFLLHFVKESKQDESGMPNNRFLAERTGGTYSTLKVQPAELEDSGVYFCASSLGQQNWNEQFFGPGTRLTVL.

The rearrangement uses TRBV11-3 and TRBJ2-5, with D unclear. CDR3 length: 15 residues. With 1 base removed from V and 2 bases from J, the gap between germline ends came to 11 bases. Germline assignment: CDR1 SGHNT and CDR2 YENEEA. The CDR3 reads CASSLGRSSQETQYF. The CDR3 nucleotides read TGTGCCAGCAGCTTAGGCAGGTCCTCACAAGAGACCCAGTACTTC.

The chain uses TRBV28 and TRBJ2-5; unclear D gene. Germline V gene lookup returns CDR1 MDHEN and CDR2 SYDVKM. V was pared by 7 bases and J by 5 bases, with 8 bases between. The CDR3 consists of 11 residues. The CDR3 loop reads CASTAFETQYF. CDR3 in DNA: TGTGCCAGCACCGCATTCGAGACCCAGTACTTC.

This chain connects TRBV2 to TRBJ1-1; D is ambiguous. Germline CDR1 and CDR2: SNHLY and FYNNEI. CDR3 length: 9 amino acids. V was trimmed by 2 bases and J by 9 bases, leaving 1 base between them. The chain's CDR3 is CASSEKAFF. The CDR3 nucleotides read TGTGCCAGCAGTGAAAAAGCTTTCTTT.

The rearrangement joins TRBV12-3 or TRBV12-4 to TRBJ1-2; D possibly corresponds to TRBD1 (5 bases). This CDR3 is 13 amino acids long. The V and J ends lost 3 bases and 6 bases respectively, with 11 bases between them. In DNA form, the CDR3 reads TGTGCCAGCAGTTTGGGGCTTTCCAATGGCTACACCTTC. Translation gives CASSLGLSNGYTF.

This sequence joins TRBV4-1 and TRBJ2-7; no reliable D call. Germline assignment: CDR1 MGHRA and CDR2 YSYEKL. This CDR3 spans 13 amino acids. Trimming took 0 bases from V and 2 from J, leaving 5 bases between them. The CDR3 loop reads CASSQEEAYEQYF. In DNA form, the CDR3 reads TGCGCCAGCAGCCAAGAAGAGGCCTACGAGCAGTACTTC.

The chain carries TRBV20-1 and TRBJ2-1; 8 bases are a match to TRBD1. CDR1 and CDR2 from the germline V gene are DFQATT and SNEGSKA (reference sequence). Losses at the gene ends were 1 base for V and 7 bases for J; bases not matched to a gene: 6. There are 14 residues in the CDR3. The CDR3 protein is CSARGPTGGNEQFF. The CDR3 bases are TGCAGTGCTAGAGGGCCAACAGGGGGGAATGAGCAGTTCTTC.

This clonotype was counted only a few times. V and J are TRBV7-2 and TRBJ2-5; the D gene is possibly TRBD1 (5 bases). This CDR3 has 13 amino acids. V lost 5 bases and J lost 4, with 11 bases in between. Germline V lookup: CDR1 SGHTA, CDR2 FQGNSA. The CDR3 coding sequence is TGTGCCAGCAGCACAGGACCGGGAGAGACCCAGTACTTC. Protein: CASSTGPGETQYF. Using reference TRBV7-2 and TRBJ2-5 for the parts outside the CDR3, the full variable domain is GAGVSQSPSNKVTEKGKDVELRCDPISGHTALYWYRQSLGQGLEFLIYFQGNSAPDKSGLPSDRFSAERTGGSVSTLTIQRTQQEDSAVYLCASSTGPGETQYFGPGTRLLVL.

CDR3 in DNA: TGTGCCAGCACCGACAGGGGGTGGGAGACCCAGTACTTC. As protein: CASTDRGWETQYF. The rearrangement uses TRBV7-9 and TRBJ2-5; 9 positions match TRBD1. CDR1 is SEHNR, CDR2 FQNEAQ, per germline (reference sequence). The CDR3 extends over 13 amino acids. With 7 bases clipped from V and 5 bases from J, the junction kept 5 bases outside the gene matches. The variable domain in full, with the rest retrieved from reference TRBV7-9 and TRBJ2-5, is DTGVSQNPRHKITKRGQNVTFRCDPISEHNRLYWYRQTLGQGPEFLTYFQNEAQLEKSRLLSDRFSAERPKGSFSTLEIQRTEQGDSAMYLCASTDRGWETQYFGPGTRLLVL.

The chain combines TRBV7-2 with TRBJ2-7; 11 nucleotides line up with TRBD2. There are 16 residues in the CDR3. V lost 1 base, J lost 3 bases, and 5 bases stayed unmatched. Germline V CDR1 and CDR2: SGHTA, FQGNSA. CDR3 DNA sequence: TGTGCCAGCAGCTTAGTAGCTAGCGGGGGGTTCTACGAGCAGTACTTC. Its translation: CASSLVASGGFYEQYF.

This rearrangement joins TRBV20-1 to TRBJ2-1, with D perhaps TRBD1 or TRBD2 (7 bases each). V was shortened by 0 bases and J by 6 bases, with 27 bases between the two germline ends. This CDR3 is 19 amino acids long. Germline-derived CDR1 and CDR2 are DFQATT and SNEGSKA (reference sequence). The DNA of the CDR3 is TGCAGTGCTAGAGATTTAGGCAGGGGGGGGGGCCCAAGTTTCAATGAGCAGTTCTTC. Encoded protein: CSARDLGRGGGPSFNEQFF.

A remark on this clonotype: An end of the junction differs from the germline gene, which may be a read error. CDR3 in DNA: TGCGCCAGCAGCCCACTAACAGGTGGGCAAGAGACCCGGTACTTC. Amino acid sequence: CASSPLTGGQETRYF. V and J are TRBV5-1 and TRBJ2-5; D is perhaps TRBD1 (5 bases). CDR3 size: 15 residues. The germline V gene has CDR1 SGHRS and CDR2 YFSETQ.

This clonotype was seen more than once but under ten times. V and J are TRBV20-1 and TRBJ2-7; 8 nucleotides align to TRBD2. Germline lookup yields CDR1 DFQATT and CDR2 SNEGSKA (reference sequence). Trimming took 5 bases from V and 3 from J; bases not matched to a gene: 12. The CDR3 loop spans 15 amino acids. The CDR3 spells CSARTAGGHGYEQYF. Here the CDR3 DNA reads TGCAGTGCTCGAACTGCGGGGGGCCACGGCTACGAGCAGTACTTC.

The gene calls are TRBV7-2 and TRBJ2-7, with TRBD1 matching over 7 bases. The CDR3 sequence is 14 residues long. V shed 8 bases, J shed 4 bases, and the junction held 11 bases outside the gene matches. Germline V gene data show CDR1 as SGHTA and CDR2 as FQGNSA. The CDR3 nucleotides are TGTGCCAGCCGCACCGGGACAGACAGTTACGAGCAGTACTTC. Translation gives CASRTGTDSYEQYF.